This TCR beta chain was recovered during a study of OX40 agonist ivuxolimab in advanced cancers. Regarding the research as a whole: Ivuxolimab was a fully human IgG2 agonistic monoclonal antibody targeting the costimulatory receptor OX40 (CD134). The paper reports the monotherapy dose-escalation portion (N = 52 patients) of the phase I ivuxolimab trial. Of the roughly 51 patients in dose escalation, about 20 had hepatocellular carcinoma, about 15 had melanoma, 9 had renal cell carcinoma and 9 had head and neck cancer. The dose-escalation cohort was 82.7% male with a mean age of roughly 62 years, ranging from about 23 to 85. Intravenous ivuxolimab was administered to patients every 2 weeks at six dose levels: 0.01, 0.1, 0.3, 1.5, 3 and 10 mg/kg. The purpose of peripheral TCRbeta sequencing was to test whether ivuxolimab changed TCR sequence diversity and led to clonal T-cell expansion. Partial responses occurred in three dose-escalation patients, of whom one had hepatocellular carcinoma and two had cutaneous melanoma. Patients were allowed to have had prior anti-PD-1, anti-PD-L1 or anti-CTLA-4 therapy, and approximately 37% of the dose-escalation patients had been treated with checkpoint inhibitors. Paper-wide results and their limitations: At doses of 0.1 to 3.0 mg/kg, clonal expansion of both CD4+ and CD8+ T cells in blood was seen between baseline and week 6. In the 0.1-3.0 mg/kg groups, partial responders were among the patients with the lowest normalized peripheral clonal expansion, particularly in CD8+ T cells. Antigen specificity was not determined for the clonally expanded peripheral T cells. Low levels of normalized T-cell clonal expansion were also shown by some nonresponding patients. After ivuxolimab, expanded clones were on average more numerous among CD8+ T cells than among CD4+ T cells.

Patients with a history of autoimmune disease or receiving systemic immunosuppression were excluded from the trial. In every dose cohort, peripheral blood was drawn for TCR sequencing at baseline, cycle 4 day 1, and cycle 7 day 1. Samples were obtained from an open-label, multicenter, first-in-human phase I dose-escalation trial of ivuxolimab. Adults with locally advanced or metastatic melanoma, renal cell, hepatocellular, or head and neck squamous cell carcinoma were enrolled in the trial. Before TCR sequencing, CD4+ and CD8+ T cells were separately sorted from peripheral blood. To sequence the TCRbeta CDR3 region, genomic DNA was isolated from the sorted cells. The immunoSEQ Assay was used for sequencing of TCRbeta CDR3 regions. This immuneACCESS table, as held by TCRdb, lists in-frame sequences with V and J called but not all clones. Of the missing ones, under half trace to an unresolved V gene in checked studies; the others have no known cause. The sample table contains tens of thousands of clones; only one count was recorded for around 93% of them. The ten largest clones take up over 11% of the sample.

Turning to this clone: Its antigen is not yet known. The input lacks base qualities; no much larger clone sits a single base away.

According to the germline V gene (reference sequence), CDR1 reads SEHNR and CDR2 reads FQNEAQ. CDR3 length: 16 amino acids, cysteine to phenylalanine. CDR3 DNA is the only sequence kept; it has 48 bases, read in frame from the first base. Relative to germline, V is missing 5 bases and J is missing 1 base, with 6 bases of the junction outside any gene match. The sequence was obtained from an adult with an advanced solid tumor such as melanoma, head and neck, liver or kidney cancer. The input for sequencing was CD4+ or CD8+ T cells sorted from blood, taken in a trial of the OX40 agonist ivuxolimab. This chain is built from TRBV7-9 and TRBJ2-7; a stretch of 12 junction bases matches TRBD2. The bases read TGTGCCAGCAGCCCGACTAGCGGGAGCCGTTCCTACGAGCAGTACTTC. This is translated as CASSPTSGSRSYEQYF.